These T cell receptor beta chains were read from a single sample in a study of blood T cell repertoires in COVID-19. Produced via immunoSEQ multiplex PCR; TCRdb's table is partial and in-frame only. The profile shows under 200,000 clones, around nine tenths of them singletons. The sequencing sample was made of peripheral blood. These receptors all come from a man between 18 and 35 years old with active or convalescent COVID-19. CDR3s include the opening cysteine and the closing phenylalanine or tryptophan. A D gene is named only where the DNA matches it firmly. Some rows have no size entry. The others give once, few or many, or a class for an expanded clone.

J gene: TRBJ1-1; D gene: NA; V gene: TRBV5-1; clone size: NA; CDR3 DNA: TGCGCCAGCAGCTTGGCCGAGGCGAATCCTGAAGCTTTCTTT; CDR3 protein: CASSLAEANPEAFF
J gene: TRBJ1-5; D gene: NA; V gene: TRBV5-6; clone size: few; CDR3 DNA: TGTGCCAGCAGCTTGGGAGGCGGGGGGCCGGGGCAGCCCCAGCATTTT; CDR3 protein: CASSLGGGGPGQPQHF
J gene: TRBJ1-4; D gene: TRBD1; V gene: TRBV5-1; clone size: NA; CDR3 DNA: TGCGCCAGCAGCGCGGACAGGGTCGGTGAAAAACTGTTTTTT; CDR3 protein: CASSADRVGEKLFF
J gene: TRBJ2-1; D gene: TRBD2; V gene: TRBV2; clone size: NA; CDR3 DNA: TGTGCCAGCAGTCCCTTACAGCGGGGTTCCTACAATGAGCAGTTCTTC; CDR3 protein: CASSPLQRGSYNEQFF
J gene: TRBJ2-7; D gene: TRBD1; V gene: TRBV7-2; clone size: NA; CDR3 DNA: TGTGCCAGCAGCTCCGGCGGGACAGGGGGAGAGCAGTACTTC; CDR3 protein: CASSSGGTGGEQYF
J gene: TRBJ2-7; D gene: TRBD2; V gene: TRBV3-1/TRBV3-2; clone size: NA; CDR3 DNA: TGTGCCAGCAGCCAAGAGGGCGGGAGGACTGGAGAGCAGTACTTC; CDR3 protein: CASSQEGGRTGEQYF
J gene: TRBJ2-5; D gene: TRBD2; V gene: TRBV7-6; clone size: once; CDR3 DNA: TGTGCCAGCAGCCATAGCGGGAGGCACCAAGAGACCCAGTACTTC; CDR3 protein: CASSHSGRHQETQYF
J gene: TRBJ2-7; D gene: TRBD2; V gene: TRBV3-1/TRBV3-2; clone size: few; CDR3 DNA: TGTGCCAGCAGCTATAGCGGGAGCCCCGAGCAGTACTTC; CDR3 protein: CASSYSGSPEQYF
J gene: TRBJ2-3; D gene: TRBD2; V gene: TRBV6-1; clone size: NA; CDR3 DNA: TGTGCCAGCAGTGAGTTTAGCGGGGTCAGCACAGATACGCAGTATTTT; CDR3 protein: CASSEFSGVSTDTQYF
J gene: TRBJ1-1; D gene: TRBD1; V gene: TRBV25-1; clone size: NA; CDR3 DNA: TGTGCCAGCAGTGACCGGGACAGGGGCCTTAACACTGAAGCTTTCTTT; CDR3 protein: CASSDRDRGLNTEAFF
J gene: TRBJ1-2; D gene: NA; V gene: TRBV6-5; clone size: NA; CDR3 DNA: TGTGCCAGCAGTTACGGGGAGGTCTATGGCTACACCTTC; CDR3 protein: CASSYGEVYGYTF
J gene: TRBJ1-5; D gene: NA; V gene: TRBV28; clone size: NA; CDR3 DNA: TGTGCCAGCGTGGAGGGGTCCCTCAATCAGCCCCAGCATTTT; CDR3 protein: CASVEGSLNQPQHF
J gene: TRBJ1-3; D gene: NA; V gene: TRBV5-6; clone size: NA; CDR3 DNA: TGTGCCAGCAGCTTGGGCAGGGGCAACACCATATATTTT; CDR3 protein: CASSLGRGNTIYF
J gene: TRBJ1-4; D gene: NA; V gene: TRBV30; clone size: NA; CDR3 DNA: TGTGCCTGGACTACAGGGTTAGGAAAACTGTTTTTT; CDR3 protein: CAWTTGLGKLFF
J gene: TRBJ1-1; D gene: NA; V gene: TRBV19; clone size: NA; CDR3 DNA: TGTGCCAGTAGTATATACTTCGGGAGCTTTGAAGCTTTCTTT; CDR3 protein: CASSIYFGSFEAFF
J gene: TRBJ1-1; D gene: TRBD1; V gene: TRBV5-1; clone size: NA; CDR3 DNA: TGCGCCAGCAGCTTGGGCAGGGGGCGGGTCACTGAAGCTTTCTTT; CDR3 protein: CASSLGRGRVTEAFF
J gene: TRBJ1-6; D gene: NA; V gene: TRBV7-6; clone size: few; CDR3 DNA: TGTGCCAGCAGCTTAGACGTCGGTAATAGCTCACCCCTCCACTTT; CDR3 protein: CASSLDVGNSSPLHF
J gene: TRBJ2-3; D gene: NA; V gene: TRBV11-2; clone size: NA; CDR3 DNA: TGTGCCAGCAGCCTGGGACAACTTGGCACAGATACGCAGTATTTT; CDR3 protein: CASSLGQLGTDTQYF
J gene: TRBJ2-1; D gene: TRBD1; V gene: TRBV19; clone size: NA; CDR3 DNA: TGTGCCACCGGACAGGAATCTTGGAATGAGCAGTTCTTC; CDR3 protein: CATGQESWNEQFF
J gene: TRBJ2-1; D gene: TRBD1; V gene: TRBV24-1; clone size: NA; CDR3 DNA: TGTGCCACCATAAACAGGGGGGTCGATGAGCAGTTCTTC; CDR3 protein: CATINRGVDEQFF
J gene: TRBJ1-1; D gene: NA; V gene: TRBV6-2/TRBV6-3; clone size: NA; CDR3 DNA: TGTGCCAGCAGTTACCCGGGGGAGAACACTGAAGCTTTCTTT; CDR3 protein: CASSYPGENTEAFF
J gene: TRBJ2-1; D gene: TRBD2; V gene: TRBV4-2; clone size: NA; CDR3 DNA: TGTGCCAGCAGCCTCGGGACTAGCGGGAGCGTTTACAATGAGCAGTTCTTC; CDR3 protein: CASSLGTSGSVYNEQFF
J gene: TRBJ1-5; D gene: NA; V gene: TRBV18; clone size: NA; CDR3 DNA: TGTGCCAGCTCCGCGGCGGAGAATCAGCCCCAGCATTTT; CDR3 protein: CASSAAENQPQHF
J gene: TRBJ2-1; D gene: TRBD2; V gene: TRBV24-1; clone size: NA; CDR3 DNA: TGTGCCACCAGTGAGGGGGGACTAGCGGCTAAGTTCTTC; CDR3 protein: CATSEGGLAAKFF
J gene: TRBJ1-1; D gene: NA; V gene: TRBV7-9; clone size: NA; CDR3 DNA: TGTGCCAGCAGCTTAGCGGTAGGCGGGAACACTGAAGCTTTCTTT; CDR3 protein: CASSLAVGGNTEAFF
J gene: TRBJ1-4; D gene: NA; V gene: TRBV6-5; clone size: NA; CDR3 DNA: TGTGCCAGCAGTTACTACAGGGTCAAAACTAATGAAAAACTGTTTTTT; CDR3 protein: CASSYYRVKTNEKLFF
J gene: TRBJ1-3; D gene: NA; V gene: TRBV6-6; clone size: NA; CDR3 DNA: TGTGCCAGCACCCTACAGGGCGGTGGAAACACCATATATTTT; CDR3 protein: CASTLQGGGNTIYF
J gene: TRBJ1-4; D gene: NA; V gene: TRBV12-3/TRBV12-4; clone size: NA; CDR3 DNA: TGTGCCAGCAGCTTACGGAGGGATGAAAAACTGTTTTTT; CDR3 protein: CASSLRRDEKLFF
J gene: TRBJ1-1; D gene: TRBD1; V gene: TRBV7-9; clone size: few; CDR3 DNA: TGTGCCAGCAGCCCCAGGACAGGGGGGAACACTGAAGCTTTCTTT; CDR3 protein: CASSPRTGGNTEAFF
J gene: TRBJ2-1; D gene: NA; V gene: TRBV3-1/TRBV3-2; clone size: NA; CDR3 DNA: TGTGCCAGCAGCCAGCTACCTTCCACTTACAATGAGCAGTTCTTC; CDR3 protein: CASSQLPSTYNEQFF
J gene: TRBJ2-5; D gene: TRBD2; V gene: TRBV7-9; clone size: NA; CDR3 DNA: TGTGCCAGCAACCGGGGGGGAAAAGAGACCCAGTACTTC; CDR3 protein: CASNRGGKETQYF
J gene: TRBJ2-3; D gene: NA; V gene: TRBV7-2; clone size: NA; CDR3 DNA: TGTGCCAGCAGCAGGGACACTAGCACAGATACGCAGTATTTT; CDR3 protein: CASSRDTSTDTQYF
J gene: TRBJ1-5; D gene: NA; V gene: TRBV27; clone size: NA; CDR3 DNA: TGTGCCAGCGGGTCTCTTGGGGCAAGCCAGCCCCAGCATTTT; CDR3 protein: CASGSLGASQPQHF
J gene: TRBJ2-6; D gene: NA; V gene: TRBV5-1; clone size: NA; CDR3 DNA: TGCGCCAGCAGCTTGCAGGGCCCCGACTCTGGGGCCAACGTCCTGACTTTC; CDR3 protein: CASSLQGPDSGANVLTF
J gene: TRBJ1-1; D gene: NA; V gene: TRBV7-9; clone size: NA; CDR3 DNA: TGTGCCAGCAGCCCCCGGGGGGGTAATACTGAAGCTTTCTTT; CDR3 protein: CASSPRGGNTEAFF
J gene: TRBJ1-2; D gene: TRBD1; V gene: TRBV10-3; clone size: NA; CDR3 DNA: TGTGCCATCAGGACGGACAGGGAAGGCGGCTACACCTTC; CDR3 protein: CAIRTDREGGYTF
J gene: TRBJ2-3; D gene: NA; V gene: TRBV2; clone size: NA; CDR3 DNA: TGTGCCAGCAGTGTGGAGGGCACAGATACGCAGTATTTT; CDR3 protein: CASSVEGTDTQYF
J gene: TRBJ1-3; D gene: NA; V gene: TRBV5-1; clone size: NA; CDR3 DNA: TGCGCCAGCAGTGTGGCAGGGTACTCTGGAAACACCATATATTTT; CDR3 protein: CASSVAGYSGNTIYF
J gene: TRBJ1-5; D gene: NA; V gene: TRBV24-1; clone size: NA; CDR3 DNA: TGTGCCACCAGTCTCGGAGACAATCAGCCCCAGCATTTT; CDR3 protein: CATSLGDNQPQHF
J gene: TRBJ2-3; D gene: NA; V gene: TRBV4-1; clone size: NA; CDR3 DNA: TGCGCCAGCAGCCATGAAAGGGGTTTTTACTCTACAGATACGCAGTATTTT; CDR3 protein: CASSHERGFYSTDTQYF
J gene: TRBJ2-3; D gene: TRBD1; V gene: TRBV5-1; clone size: NA; CDR3 DNA: TGCGCCAGCAGCCCGGGACAGGGAAGAAGCACAGATACGCAGTATTTT; CDR3 protein: CASSPGQGRSTDTQYF
J gene: TRBJ2-7; D gene: NA; V gene: TRBV11-3; clone size: once; CDR3 DNA: TGTGCCAGCAGCCCCCAAACCCCGTGGCCCTCCTACGAGCAGTACTTC; CDR3 protein: CASSPQTPWPSYEQYF
J gene: TRBJ2-2; D gene: TRBD2; V gene: TRBV6-5; clone size: NA; CDR3 DNA: TGTGCCAGCAGACGAGCCAGCGGGAGTGGCGGGGAGCTGTTTTTT; CDR3 protein: CASRRASGSGGELFF
J gene: TRBJ1-5; D gene: TRBD1; V gene: TRBV7-8; clone size: once; CDR3 DNA: TGTGCCAGCAAGGGGGCTCAGCGCAATCAGCCCCAGCATTTT; CDR3 protein: CASKGAQRNQPQHF
J gene: TRBJ2-2; D gene: NA; V gene: TRBV28; clone size: NA; CDR3 DNA: TGTGCCGGCTCTCCCGGGGGTGAGAACACCGGGGAGCTGTTTTTT; CDR3 protein: CAGSPGGENTGELFF
J gene: TRBJ2-3; D gene: NA; V gene: TRBV7-9; clone size: NA; CDR3 DNA: TGTGCCAGCAGCTTAGTAAATGCAGATACGCAGTATTTT; CDR3 protein: CASSLVNADTQYF
J gene: TRBJ2-1; D gene: TRBD2; V gene: TRBV5-6; clone size: NA; CDR3 DNA: TGTGCCAGCAGCGGACTAGCGGGGGGGAGCTCCTACAATGAGCAGTTCTTC; CDR3 protein: CASSGLAGGSSYNEQFF
J gene: TRBJ1-1; D gene: NA; V gene: TRBV3-1/TRBV3-2; clone size: NA; CDR3 DNA: TGTGCCAGCAGCCGAAACAGGGTCCGCACTGAAGCTTTCTTT; CDR3 protein: CASSRNRVRTEAFF
J gene: TRBJ2-2; D gene: TRBD2; V gene: TRBV28; clone size: NA; CDR3 DNA: TGTGCCAGCAGAACTAGCGGGGACACCGGGGAGCTGTTTTTT; CDR3 protein: CASRTSGDTGELFF
J gene: TRBJ2-1; D gene: TRBD2; V gene: TRBV5-5; clone size: NA; CDR3 DNA: TGTGCCAGCAGCCTGTGGGGGGGAATTGCCGCCTACAATGAGCAGTTCTTC; CDR3 protein: CASSLWGGIAAYNEQFF
J gene: TRBJ1-3; D gene: NA; V gene: TRBV18; clone size: NA; CDR3 DNA: TGTGCCAGCTCACCAACCCGCCCCAGTACTGGAAACACCATATATTTT; CDR3 protein: CASSPTRPSTGNTIYF
J gene: TRBJ1-5; D gene: NA; V gene: TRBV5-6; clone size: NA; CDR3 DNA: TGTGCCAGCAATAAGCTTGGTGTCAGGGATCAGCCCCAGCATTTT; CDR3 protein: CASNKLGVRDQPQHF